This T cell receptor beta chain was documented in a study of human T cells and chemical hapten exposure. Whole-study context: Across the whole study, which lasted 20 to 30 weeks, patients were given diphenylcyclopropenone on the scalp once a week. Patients, mostly women, had alopecia areata, alopecia totalis or alopecia universalis.

TCRdb analysed the RACE reads with MiXCR anew, one entry per CDR3 protein. The sample lists 50,000 to 80,000 distinct CDR3 sequences, 9.5% to 12% occurring once. Time point here: patch test 3, about 24 weeks after DPC sensitization. Treatment described: therapeutic diphenylcyclopropenone sensitization with weekly scalp DPC. As for this clonotype: The antigen remains unidentified.

In germline, CDR1 is MNHNY, CDR2 SVGAGI (reference sequence). V was pared by 6 bases and J by 5 bases, with 11 bases between. CDR3 length: 12 amino acids. Regarding the study as a whole: Controls had significantly fewer large CDR3 similarity clusters than were formed by expanded TCRs. TCRs exceeding a frequency of 1 in 1000 stayed unchanged under DPC sensitization.

The starting material was whole blood, obtained in connection with sensitization to the hapten diphenylcyclopropenone (DPC). The chain has TRBV6-6 and TRBJ2-7; no firm D call. The receptor comes from a woman aged 25 to 39 with alopecia areata. Some clones in this sample may be carry-over from other donors' samples. CDR3 nucleotide sequence: TGTGCCAGCAGCCTAATTGGAAACGAGCAGTACTTC. This translates into CASSLIGNEQYF.